The subject of this entry is one T cell receptor beta chain. Its antigen is not identified. The sample originates from a study of cytomegalovirus exposure and HLA in healthy donors. The CDR3 runs 14 residues. V shed 5 bases, J shed 2 bases, and the junction held 4 bases outside the gene matches. The germline V gene has CDR1 SEHNR and CDR2 FQNEAQ (reference sequence). Points from the study as a whole: V- and J-gene trimming in TCR beta was tied to a missense DCLRE1C variant by an analysis performed later. The study found most TCR sequences rare, yet found some public TCRs in many donors.

A multiplex PCR was run with 60 Vbeta primers and 13 Jbeta primers. Using immunoSEQ multiplex PCR, the repertoire was profiled, and TCRdb retains in-frame clones only, with some absent. The table includes 50,000 to 80,000 clones, roughly 73% detected once. This clonotype was sampled from a male donor in good health and CMV-seropositive. The chain combines TRBV7-9 with TRBJ2-7; 9 nucleotides match TRBD1. The sequenced sample consisted of PBMCs. CDR3 sequence: CASSPRQGAYEQYF. The DNA of the CDR3 is TGTGCCAGCAGCCCCCGACAGGGGGCCTACGAGCAGTACTTC.